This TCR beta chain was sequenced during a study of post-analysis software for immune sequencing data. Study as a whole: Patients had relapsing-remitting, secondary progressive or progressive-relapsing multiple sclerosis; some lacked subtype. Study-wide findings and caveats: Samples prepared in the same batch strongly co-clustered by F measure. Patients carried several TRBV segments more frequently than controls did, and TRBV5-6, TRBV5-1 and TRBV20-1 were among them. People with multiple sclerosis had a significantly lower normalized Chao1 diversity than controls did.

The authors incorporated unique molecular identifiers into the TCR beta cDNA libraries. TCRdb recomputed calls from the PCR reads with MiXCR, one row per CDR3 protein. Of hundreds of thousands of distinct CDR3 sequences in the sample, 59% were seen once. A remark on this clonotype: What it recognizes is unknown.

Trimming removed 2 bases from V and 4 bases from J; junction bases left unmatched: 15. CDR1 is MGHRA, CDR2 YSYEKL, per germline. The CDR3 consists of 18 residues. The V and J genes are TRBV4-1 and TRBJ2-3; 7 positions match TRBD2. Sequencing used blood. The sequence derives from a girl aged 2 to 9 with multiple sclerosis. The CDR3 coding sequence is TGCGCCAGCAGCCAAAATCCGTCGGAGGGAGGGCCCGCAGATACGCAGTATTTT. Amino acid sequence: CASSQNPSEGGPADTQYF.